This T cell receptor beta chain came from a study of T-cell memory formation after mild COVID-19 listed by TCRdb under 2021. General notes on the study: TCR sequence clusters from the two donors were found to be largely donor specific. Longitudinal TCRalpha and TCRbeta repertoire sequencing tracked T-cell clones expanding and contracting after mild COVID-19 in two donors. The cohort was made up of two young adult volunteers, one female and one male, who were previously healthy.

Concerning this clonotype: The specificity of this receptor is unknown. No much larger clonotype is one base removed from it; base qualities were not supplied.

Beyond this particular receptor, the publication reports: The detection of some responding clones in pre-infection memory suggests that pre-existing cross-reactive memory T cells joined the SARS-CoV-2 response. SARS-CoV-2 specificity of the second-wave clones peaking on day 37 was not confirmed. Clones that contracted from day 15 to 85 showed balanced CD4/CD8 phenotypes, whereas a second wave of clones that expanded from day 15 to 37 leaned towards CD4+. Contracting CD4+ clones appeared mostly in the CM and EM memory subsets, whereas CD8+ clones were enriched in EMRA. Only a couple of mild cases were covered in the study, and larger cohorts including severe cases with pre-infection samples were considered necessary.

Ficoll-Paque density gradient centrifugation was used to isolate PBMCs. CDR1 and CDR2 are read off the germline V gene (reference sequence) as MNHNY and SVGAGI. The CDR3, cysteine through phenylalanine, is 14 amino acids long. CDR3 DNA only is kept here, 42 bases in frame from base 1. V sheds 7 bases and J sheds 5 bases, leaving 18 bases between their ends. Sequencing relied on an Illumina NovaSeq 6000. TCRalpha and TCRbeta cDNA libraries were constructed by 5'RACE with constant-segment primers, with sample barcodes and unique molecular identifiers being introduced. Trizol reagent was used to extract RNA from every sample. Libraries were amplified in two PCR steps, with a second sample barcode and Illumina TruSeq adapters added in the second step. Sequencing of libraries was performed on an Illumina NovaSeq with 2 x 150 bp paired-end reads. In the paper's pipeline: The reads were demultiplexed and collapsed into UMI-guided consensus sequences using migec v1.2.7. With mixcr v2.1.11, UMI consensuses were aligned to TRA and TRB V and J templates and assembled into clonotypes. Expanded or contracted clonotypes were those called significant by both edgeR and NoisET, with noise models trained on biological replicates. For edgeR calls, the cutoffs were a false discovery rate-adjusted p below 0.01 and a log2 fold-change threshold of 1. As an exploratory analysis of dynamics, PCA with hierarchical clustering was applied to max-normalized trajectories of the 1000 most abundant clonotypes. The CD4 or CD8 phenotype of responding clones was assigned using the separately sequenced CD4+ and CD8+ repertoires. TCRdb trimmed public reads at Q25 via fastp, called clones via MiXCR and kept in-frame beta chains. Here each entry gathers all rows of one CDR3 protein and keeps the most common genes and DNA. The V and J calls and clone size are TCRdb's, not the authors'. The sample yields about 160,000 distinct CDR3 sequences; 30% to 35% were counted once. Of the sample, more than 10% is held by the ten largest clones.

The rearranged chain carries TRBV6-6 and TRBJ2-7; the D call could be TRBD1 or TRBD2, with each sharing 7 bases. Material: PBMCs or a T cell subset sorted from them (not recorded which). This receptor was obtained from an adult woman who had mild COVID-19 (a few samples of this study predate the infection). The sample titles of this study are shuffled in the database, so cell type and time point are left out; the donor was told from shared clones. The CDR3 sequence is CASIQQGSGNEQYF. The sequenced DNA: TGTGCCAGCATCCAACAGGGGAGCGGGAACGAGCAGTACTTC.